This passage covers 2 T cell receptor beta chains from one sample sequenced in a study of blood T cell repertoires in COVID-19. Clones were sequenced by immunoSEQ multiplex PCR, and TCRdb holds only the in-frame ones, with some missing. The sample lists more than 200,000 clones; around 87% were seen once. The source material was peripheral blood. These receptors originate from a woman aged 50 to 65 with COVID-19, enrolled during active disease.

The table lists this clone with a few counts. V usage is TRBV19 and J usage is TRBJ1-3, with unresolved D. Germline V gene lookup returns CDR1 LNHDA and CDR2 SQIVND (reference sequence). The CDR3 is 14 residues long. Trimming pared 7 bases from V and 4 bases from J, leaving 14 bases between. The CDR3 nucleotides are TGTGCCAGTACCTCTCTCCTCAGAGGAAACACCATATATTTT. Translation: CASTSLLRGNTIYF.

The CDR3 is CASSLVPAGTVVNTEAFF. CDR3 in DNA: TGTGCCAGCAGCTTAGTCCCAGCCGGGACAGTTGTGAACACTGAAGCTTTCTTT. This sequence joins TRBV7-4 and TRBJ1-1; TRBD1 matches 7 bases. CDR1 is SGHVT and CDR2 is SQSDAQ in the germline V gene. Losses at the gene ends were 1 base for V and 0 bases for J; bases not matched to a gene: 11. The CDR3 runs 18 residues.